The clone carrying this T cell receptor (beta chain) has more than one count but fewer than ten. TCRdb redid the calling of the 5' RACE reads with MiXCR, one entry per CDR3 protein. The sample comprises some 210,000 distinct CDR3 sequences, around 18% of which are singletons, and roughly 2.6% rests with the top ten. The sample is drawn from a study of T-cell memory formation after mild COVID-19. Unmatched junction bases numbered 3, after V lost 8 bases and J lost 4 bases. Germline V gene data show CDR1 as ENHRY and CDR2 as SYGVKD. The CDR3 loop spans 12 amino acids. The chain couples TRBV10-3 to TRBJ1-1; 8 positions match TRBD1. The sequenced sample was PBMCs or a T cell subset sorted from them (not recorded which). The receptor was isolated from an adult woman who had mild COVID-19 (a few samples of this study predate the infection). Cell type and time point are not known. As DNA, the CDR3 is TGTGCCATCGGAACAGGGGGCACTGAAGCTTTCTTT. This sequence encodes CAIGTGGTEAFF.